This passage covers 7 T cell receptor beta chains from one sample sequenced in a study of post-analysis software for immune sequencing data. Study conclusions and caveats: The study found TRBV5-6, TRBV5-1 and TRBV20-1 among 4 or 5 TRBV segments more frequent in patients than controls.

cDNA libraries for TCR beta contained unique molecular identifiers. TCRdb itself ran the PCR reads through MiXCR, one entry per CDR3 protein. The sample lists roughly 870,000 distinct CDR3 sequences, roughly 50% occurring once. Their recognized antigens are unknown. Source material: blood. The source of these receptors is a girl between 5 and 17 years old with multiple sclerosis.

The chain recombines TRBV7-8 with TRBJ2-7, with 7 bases aligning to TRBD2. Germline CDR1 is SGHVS and CDR2 is FQNEAQ. The CDR3 runs to 15 residues. V was clipped by 5 bases and J by 2 bases; unmatched bases: 9. As DNA, the CDR3 is TGTGCCAGCAGCAGGGGTCCTAGCGGAACCTACGAGCAGTACTTC. Translating gives CASSRGPSGTYEQYF.

The V call is TRBV5-5, the J call TRBJ2-7; TRBD2 matches at 12 bases. The CDR3 extends over 17 amino acids. CDR1 SGHKS and CDR2 YYEKEE come from the germline V gene (reference sequence). Germline trimming cut 0 bases from V and 0 bases from J; bases unmatched to any gene: 4. The CDR3 reads CASSLATSGRPSYEQYF. In DNA form, the CDR3 reads TGTGCCAGCAGCTTGGCCACTAGCGGGAGGCCCTCCTACGAGCAGTACTTC.

In DNA form, the CDR3 reads TGTGCCAGCAGCTTAGGGGCGGGTTATGGCTACACCTTC. Translation gives CASSLGAGYGYTF. The chain couples TRBV7-9 to TRBJ1-2, with unresolved D. The germline CDR1 and CDR2 sequences are SEHNR and FQNEAQ (reference sequence). The CDR3 length is 13 residues. The V and J ends lost 1 base and 5 bases respectively, with 8 bases between them.

The chain couples TRBV12-3 or TRBV12-4 to TRBJ1-2, with D unresolved. V was pared by 3 bases and J by 4 bases, with 12 bases between. CDR3 length: 14 amino acids. The CDR3 protein is CASSFEVLGYGYTF. CDR3 DNA: TGTGCCAGCAGTTTCGAGGTCCTCGGCTATGGCTACACCTTC.

V and J are TRBV7-2 and TRBJ1-2, with D maybe TRBD1 (5 bases). V lost 0 bases and J lost 2, with 7 bases in between. Per the germline V gene, CDR1 is SGHTA and CDR2 is FQGNSA. The CDR3 has 14 residues. The CDR3 DNA reads TGTGCCAGCAGCTTAGCGCGACAGAACTATGGCTACACCTTC. Its translation: CASSLARQNYGYTF.

The rearrangement links TRBV9 to TRBJ2-7, with 9 positions matching TRBD2. Germline CDR1 is SGDLS and CDR2 is YYNGEE. J was trimmed by 0 bases and V by 2 bases; bases with no gene match: 6. The CDR3 spans 16 residues. CDR3 residues: CASSVGLAPSSYEQYF. CDR3 DNA: TGTGCCAGCAGCGTCGGACTAGCGCCGAGCTCCTACGAGCAGTACTTC.

The chain combines TRBV5-1 with TRBJ2-7; TRBD2 might be the D (5 bases). Trimming removed 0 bases at V and 1 base at J, with 14 bases between. This CDR3 is built from 16 residues. Germline assignment: CDR1 SGHRS and CDR2 YFSETQ. CDR3 sequence: CASSLAVSVNSYEQYF. The CDR3 nucleotides are TGCGCCAGCAGCTTGGCCGTTAGCGTAAATTCCTACGAGCAGTACTTC.